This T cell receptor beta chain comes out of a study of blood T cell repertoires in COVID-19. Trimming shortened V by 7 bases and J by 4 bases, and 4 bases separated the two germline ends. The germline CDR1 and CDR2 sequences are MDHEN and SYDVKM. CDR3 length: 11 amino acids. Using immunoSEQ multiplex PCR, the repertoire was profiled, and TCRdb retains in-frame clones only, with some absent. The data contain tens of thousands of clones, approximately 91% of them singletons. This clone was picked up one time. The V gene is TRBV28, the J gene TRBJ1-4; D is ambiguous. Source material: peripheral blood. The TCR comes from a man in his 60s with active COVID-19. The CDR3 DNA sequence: TGTGCCAGCACCCTTAATGAAAAACTGTTTTTT. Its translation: CASTLNEKLFF.